These T cell receptor beta chains were read from a single sample in a study of human T cells and chemical hapten exposure. Via MiXCR, TCRdb re-called the RACE reads, giving one row per CDR3 protein. The sample consists of under 300,000 distinct CDR3 sequences, around 7% of them appearing once. The source was whole blood, collected in connection with sensitization to the hapten diphenylcyclopropenone (DPC). The receptors were gathered from a man aged 18 to 30 with alopecia areata. Some clones in this sample may be carry-over from other donors' samples. CDR3s include the opening cysteine and the closing phenylalanine or tryptophan. The order of the fields is D gene, V gene, J gene, clone size, CDR3 protein, CDR3 DNA. D genes are given only for firm matches. The size of a clone is reported for some rows only, either as once, few or many, or as a class for expanded clones.

D gene: TRBD2
V gene: TRBV5-5
J gene: TRBJ2-3
clone size: few
CDR3 protein: CASSKLADPSNTQYF
CDR3 DNA: TGTGCCAGCAGCAAACTAGCGGACCCTTCGAATACGCAGTATTTT

D gene: TRBD1
V gene: TRBV5-1
J gene: TRBJ2-3
clone size: many
CDR3 protein: CASSVDLQGWGDTQYF
CDR3 DNA: TGCGCCAGCAGCGTGGACCTACAGGGGTGGGGAGATACGCAGTATTTT

D gene: TRBD1
V gene: TRBV20-1
J gene: TRBJ2-7
clone size: few
CDR3 protein: CSARGQGAPGEQYF
CDR3 DNA: TGCAGTGCTAGGGGTCAGGGGGCGCCGGGCGAGCAGTACTTC

D gene: NA
V gene: TRBV20-1
J gene: TRBJ2-7
clone size: NA
CDR3 protein: CSAYQRNSYEQYF
CDR3 DNA: TGCAGTGCATATCAGCGGAACTCCTACGAGCAGTACTTC

D gene: NA
V gene: TRBV7-6
J gene: TRBJ1-5
clone size: few
CDR3 protein: CASSLYANQPQHF
CDR3 DNA: TGTGCCAGCAGCTTGTACGCGAATCAGCCCCAGCATTTT

D gene: NA
V gene: TRBV28
J gene: TRBJ1-1
clone size: NA
CDR3 protein: CASSLSGPDMNTEAFF
CDR3 DNA: TGTGCCAGCAGTCTATCGGGACCCGATATGAACACTGAAGCTTTCTTT

D gene: NA
V gene: TRBV4-1
J gene: TRBJ2-4
clone size: NA
CDR3 protein: CASSQGALAKNIQYF
CDR3 DNA: TGCGCCAGCAGCCAAGGGGCCCTAGCCAAAAACATTCAGTACTTC

D gene: TRBD1
V gene: TRBV10-3
J gene: TRBJ2-2
clone size: NA
CDR3 protein: CAVGDSYTGELFF
CDR3 DNA: TGTGCCGTCGGGGACAGCTACACCGGGGAGCTGTTTTTT

D gene: NA
V gene: TRBV9
J gene: TRBJ2-3
clone size: few
CDR3 protein: CASRSIDTQYF
CDR3 DNA: TGTGCCAGCAGGTCCATAGATACGCAGTATTTT

D gene: TRBD1
V gene: TRBV3-1
J gene: TRBJ2-1
clone size: NA
CDR3 protein: CASSQVRDRNNEQFF
CDR3 DNA: TGTGCCAGCAGCCAAGTCCGGGACAGAAACAATGAGCAGTTCTTC

D gene: TRBD1
V gene: TRBV20-1
J gene: TRBJ2-7
clone size: few
CDR3 protein: CSVGTEPYEQYF
CDR3 DNA: TGCAGTGTAGGGACAGAGCCCTACGAGCAGTACTTC